This T cell receptor beta chain was recovered during a study of T cell repertoires in cytomegalovirus infection. On the study more broadly: Matching HLA type, along with CMV infection, was indicated by public TCR beta signatures.

On this clonotype: Its antigen is unidentified.

The CDR3 extends over 13 amino acids. Germline V lookup: CDR1 SEHNR, CDR2 FQNEAQ (reference sequence). Trimming pared 3 bases from V and 5 bases from J, leaving 9 bases between. TCRdb re-called the reads through MiXCR, storing one row per CDR3 protein. In the table there are 400,000 or so distinct CDR3 sequences, 15% to 20% of which are singletons. Study-wide results and limits: There were HLA-C-restricted CMV-specific TCR beta clonotypes dominating the ex vivo response. Identification of carriers of CMV plus the relevant HLA was achieved through cumulative public TCR beta family frequency.

Sample: PBMCs. This clonotype was sampled from a human donor in good health (CMV status not recorded). Some clones in this sample may be carry-over from other donors' samples. The chain is built from TRBV7-9 and TRBJ2-3; D might be TRBD2 (6 bases). The CDR3 DNA is TGTGCCAGCAGCTTGGAGGGGAAAGATACGCAGTATTTT. Amino acids: CASSLEGKDTQYF.